This TCR beta chain was sequenced for a study of sequential checkpoint blockade in melanoma. V trimming: 2 bases; J trimming: 7 bases; junction bases outside the gene matches: 8. The CDR3 has 16 residues. Germline-derived CDR1 and CDR2 are MNHEY and SMNVEV (reference sequence). Treatment described: randomized to nivolumab then ipilimumab (arm A) or the reverse (arm B). No patient had prior DNA-damaging chemotherapy. Sequencing used immunoSEQ multiplex PCR; TCRdb keeps in-frame clones, though not all of them. The sample has 13,000 or so clones; around 69% are singletons. Here the sequenced sample was CD8+ T cells sorted from blood (inferred from file names), taken from a patient given nivolumab and ipilimumab in sequence. The rearrangement uses TRBV27 and TRBJ2-5; TRBD1 matches 12 bases. This TCR was recovered from a human donor with melanoma. For the CDR3, the DNA is TGTGCCAGCAGTTTAGTGGGGACAGGGGGCTTCAGGACCCAGTACTTC. Protein product: CASSLVGTGGFRTQYF.